The 2 T cell receptor beta chains listed next were all sequenced from one sample in a study of CD8 T cells in Susac syndrome. With random hexamers, reverse transcription was performed on about 0.45 to 1 ug of RNA. TCRdb independently ran MiXCR on the immunoSEQ multiplex PCR reads; one entry per CDR3 protein. The sample has approximately 120,000 distinct CDR3 sequences, approximately 95% seen once; the top ten hold approximately 0.31%. The sequenced material came from CD8+ T cells from PBMCs. The receptors here all came from a human donor with multiple sclerosis.

The V and J genes are TRBV12-3 or TRBV12-4 and TRBJ1-4, with D uncertain. CDR3 size: 13 residues. V lost 6 bases and J 0 bases, leaving 5 bases between the germline ends. The CDR3 DNA is TGTGCCAGCAGGCCCCCAACTAATGAAAAACTGTTTTTT. It is translated as CASRPPTNEKLFF.

The chain joins TRBV7-8 to TRBJ2-5, with 8 bases lining up with TRBD1. V gave up 1 base and J gave up 3 bases; unmatched junction bases: 4. The CDR3 is 15 amino acids. Germline V CDR1 and CDR2: SGHVS, FQNEAQ. The CDR3 loop is CASSLGGTGKETQYF. The CDR3 DNA reads TGTGCCAGCAGCTTAGGGGGGACAGGAAAAGAGACCCAGTACTTC.